These 16 T cell receptor beta chains came from one sample sequenced in a study of cytomegalovirus exposure and HLA in healthy donors. A multiplex PCR was run with 60 Vbeta primers and 13 Jbeta primers. Profiled with immunoSEQ multiplex PCR; TCRdb holds only in-frame clones, not every one. The sample has 200,000 to 250,000 clones, roughly 70% seen once. The sample comprised PBMCs. These receptor sequences come from a man aged 40-49 years in good health and CMV-seropositive.

This clone was seen just once. J is TRBJ2-1 and V is TRBV28, with 9 positions matching TRBD2. This CDR3 is 16 amino acids long. The germline V gene encodes CDR1 MDHEN and CDR2 SYDVKM. With 4 bases clipped from V and 6 bases from J, the junction kept 10 bases outside the gene matches. In DNA form, the CDR3 reads TGTGCCAGCAGTTCCGGCGGGGGGGGCGGGGGCAATGAGCAGTTCTTC. It specifies CASSSGGGGGGNEQFF.

This clone came up once. The chain uses TRBV2 and TRBJ2-3; D might be TRBD2 (6 bases). The CDR3 totals 15 residues. CDR1 SNHLY and CDR2 FYNNEI come from the germline V gene. V shed 3 bases and J shed 2 bases, with 12 bases lying between them. For the CDR3, the DNA is TGTGCCAGCAGTGATGGGTGGGGGGACACAGATACGCAGTATTTT. This codes for CASSDGWGDTDTQYF. Full variable domain (outside the CDR3, taken from reference TRBV2 and TRBJ2-3): EPEVTQTPSHQVTQMGQEVILRCVPISNHLYFYWYRQILGQKVEFLVSFYNNEISEKSEIFDDQFSVERPDGSNFTLKIRSTKLEDSAMYFCASSDGWGDTDTQYFGPGTRLTVL.

The chain has TRBV21-1 and TRBJ1-4. TRBV21-1 has pseudogene status. The CDR3 is made up of 14 amino acids. The CDR3 spells CASSNRYGYEKLFF. CDR3 coding DNA: TGTGCCAGCAGCAATCGGTACGGGTATGAAAAACTGTTTTTT.

The V and J genes are TRBV7-9 and TRBJ1-5; no firm D call. The CDR3 consists of 14 residues. The V end lost 1 base, the J end lost 5 bases, and 9 bases lay between the germline ends. CDR1 and CDR2 (germline): SEHNR, FQNEAQ (reference sequence). For the CDR3, the DNA is TGTGCCAGCAGCTTAGGAGGGTTAGATCAGCCCCAGCATTTT. The encoded protein is CASSLGGLDQPQHF.

This chain connects TRBV5-1 to TRBJ2-7, with 11 positions matching TRBD2. This CDR3 has 18 residues. V lost 0 bases, J lost 0 bases, and 8 bases stayed unmatched. Germline loops: CDR1 SGHRS, CDR2 YFSETQ. The CDR3 reads CASSLEVSGGGRSYEQYF. DNA for the CDR3: TGCGCCAGCAGCTTGGAGGTTAGCGGGGGGGGCCGCTCCTACGAGCAGTACTTC. The full variable domain, its missing parts supplied by reference TRBV5-1 and TRBJ2-7, is KAGVTQTPRYLIKTRGQQVTLSCSPISGHRSVSWYQQTPGQGLQFLFEYFSETQRNKGNFPGRFSGRQFSNSRSEMNVSTLELGDSALYLCASSLEVSGGGRSYEQYFGPGTRLTVT.

This clone appeared once. This chain links TRBV5-1 with TRBJ2-6; TRBD1 is a possible D gene (5 bases). This CDR3 region has 15 residues. Germline-derived CDR1 and CDR2 are SGHRS and YFSETQ. Between the trimmed V and J ends, which lost 0 bases and 2 bases, there was a span of 6 bases. The CDR3 sequence: CASSLGQPGANVLTF. In DNA, the CDR3 is TGCGCCAGCAGCTTGGGACAGCCTGGGGCCAACGTCCTGACTTTC. The variable domain in full, completed from reference TRBV5-1 and TRBJ2-6, reads KAGVTQTPRYLIKTRGQQVTLSCSPISGHRSVSWYQQTPGQGLQFLFEYFSETQRNKGNFPGRFSGRQFSNSRSEMNVSTLELGDSALYLCASSLGQPGANVLTFGAGSRLTVL.

Regarding this clone: This same CDR3 is encoded by further DNA sequences in the sample. The rearrangement uses TRBV7-2 and TRBJ2-3, with D possibly being TRBD1 (5 bases). V lost 0 bases, J lost 0 bases, and 7 bases lay in between. The CDR3 loop spans 15 amino acids. Germline V gives CDR1 SGHTA, CDR2 FQGNSA. The CDR3 sequence: CASSLAGLSTDTQYF. The CDR3 bases are TGTGCCAGCAGCTTAGCGGGGCTCAGCACAGATACGCAGTATTTT.

The chain links TRBV6-5 to TRBJ2-1; 9 nucleotides align to TRBD1. Looked up from germline, CDR1 is MNHEY and CDR2 is SVGAGI. This CDR3 is 16 amino acids long. J lost 6 bases, V lost 1 base, and 7 bases had no gene match. CDR3 in DNA: TGTGCCAGCAGTTACTTGGGGACAGGGCTTACCAATGAGCAGTTCTTC. It translates to CASSYLGTGLTNEQFF.

The gene calls are TRBV7-8 and TRBJ2-3; 11 bases align to TRBD2. CDR3 length: 16 residues. CDR1 is SGHVS and CDR2 is FQNEAQ in the germline V gene. Unmatched junction bases numbered 4, after V lost 3 bases and J lost 2 bases. For the CDR3, the DNA is TGTGCCAGCAGCTTGTTAGCGGGGGGGCCCACAGATACGCAGTATTTT. It is translated as CASSLLAGGPTDTQYF.

Written as DNA, the CDR3 is TGTGCCAGTAGGACAGCCCATTCACTTTCTAATGAAAAACTGTTTTTT. It codes for CASRTAHSLSNEKLFF. The V call is TRBV19, the J call TRBJ1-4, with D possibly matching TRBD1 (5 bases). The germline CDR1 and CDR2 sequences are LNHDA and SQIVND (reference sequence). Trimming stripped 6 bases from V and 3 bases from J, with 17 bases between. The CDR3 totals 16 residues.

This chain joins TRBV6-5 and TRBJ1-2; D is undetermined. The germline V gene encodes CDR1 MNHEY and CDR2 SVGAGI. V was clipped by 0 bases and J by 4 bases, with 12 bases between them. The CDR3 sequence is 15 residues long. The CDR3, as DNA: TGTGCCAGCAGTTACTCGTATGGCGGAAGCTATGGCTACACCTTC. Translated: CASSYSYGGSYGYTF.

The V and J genes are TRBV4-1 and TRBJ2-7; perhaps TRBD1 as D (6 bases). Germline V lookup: CDR1 MGHRA, CDR2 YSYEKL. Trimming shortened V by 1 base and J by 3 bases, and 13 bases separated the two germline ends. The CDR3 sequence is 15 residues long. The CDR3, as DNA: TGCGCCAGCAGCCAAGTGGTGGGGGCGGACTACGAGCAGTACTTC. This codes for CASSQVVGADYEQYF.

The chain has TRBV19 and TRBJ1-5, with a weak D call TRBD1 (6 bases). Trimming left V 2 bases short and J 5 bases short, with 7 bases between. Germline CDR1 and CDR2: LNHDA and SQIVND (reference sequence). CDR3 length equals 13 residues. CDR3 amino acids: CASSIYRDQPQHF. The CDR3 coding sequence is TGTGCCAGTAGTATATACAGGGATCAGCCCCAGCATTTT.

J is TRBJ2-2 and V is TRBV13; D gene ambiguous. Trimming removed 6 bases from V and 1 base from J, with 12 bases in between. The germline V gene has CDR1 PRHDT and CDR2 FYEKMQ (reference sequence). CDR3 length: 15 residues. The CDR3 sequence: CASSLPSQNTGELFF. DNA of the CDR3: TGTGCCAGCAGTCTGCCTTCACAGAACACCGGGGAGCTGTTTTTT.

This clone came up once. The chain couples TRBV7-8 to TRBJ1-1, with D tentatively TRBD1 (5 bases). This CDR3 spans 13 amino acids. V was pared by 2 bases and J by 4 bases, with 8 bases between. Germline V gene lookup returns CDR1 SGHVS and CDR2 FQNEAQ. CDR3 bases: TGTGCCAGCAGCTTAAGGGGACTCACTGAAGCTTTCTTT. Amino acids: CASSLRGLTEAFF.

The chain links TRBV4-1 to TRBJ1-1; possible D gene TRBD1, 6 bases. V was trimmed by 1 base and J by 4 bases, leaving 13 bases between them. Germline loops: CDR1 MGHRA, CDR2 YSYEKL. This CDR3 has 15 amino acids. Here the CDR3 reads CASSQGKLGGTEAFF. The CDR3, as DNA: TGCGCCAGCAGCCAAGGAAAATTAGGGGGCACTGAAGCTTTCTTT.